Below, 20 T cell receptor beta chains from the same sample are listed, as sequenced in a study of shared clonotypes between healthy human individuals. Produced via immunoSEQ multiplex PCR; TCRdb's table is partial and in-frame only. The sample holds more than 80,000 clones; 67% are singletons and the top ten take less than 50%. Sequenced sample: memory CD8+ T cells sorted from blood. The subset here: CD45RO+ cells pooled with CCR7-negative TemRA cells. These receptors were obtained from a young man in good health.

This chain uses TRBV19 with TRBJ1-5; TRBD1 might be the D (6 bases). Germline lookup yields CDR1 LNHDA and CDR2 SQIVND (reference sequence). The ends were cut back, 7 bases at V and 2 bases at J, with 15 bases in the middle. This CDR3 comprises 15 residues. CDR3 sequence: CASKNREIGNQPQHF. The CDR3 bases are TGTGCCAGTAAAAACAGGGAAATCGGCAATCAGCCCCAGCATTTT.

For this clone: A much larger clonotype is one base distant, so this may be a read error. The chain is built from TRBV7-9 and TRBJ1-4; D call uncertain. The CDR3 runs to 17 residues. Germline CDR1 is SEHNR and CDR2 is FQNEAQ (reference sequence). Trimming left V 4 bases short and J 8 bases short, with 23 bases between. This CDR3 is CASSYFPAGPEREKLFF. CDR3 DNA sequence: TGTGCCAGCAGCTACTTTCCCGCCGGGCCGGAGAGAGAAAAACTGTTTTTT.

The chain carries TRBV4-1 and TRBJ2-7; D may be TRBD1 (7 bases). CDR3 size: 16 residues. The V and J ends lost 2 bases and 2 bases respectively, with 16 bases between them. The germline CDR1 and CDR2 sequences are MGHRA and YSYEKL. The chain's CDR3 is CASSQSAGGRAYEQYF. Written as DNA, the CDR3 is TGCGCCAGCAGCCAATCGGCAGGGGGGCGAGCCTACGAGCAGTACTTC.

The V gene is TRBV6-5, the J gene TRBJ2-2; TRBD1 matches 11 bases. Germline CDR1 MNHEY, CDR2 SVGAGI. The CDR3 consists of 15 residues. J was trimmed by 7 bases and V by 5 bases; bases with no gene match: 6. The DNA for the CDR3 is TGTGCCAGCAGTGGGACAGGGGGGGCGGTCGGGGAGCTGTTTTTT. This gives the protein CASSGTGGAVGELFF.

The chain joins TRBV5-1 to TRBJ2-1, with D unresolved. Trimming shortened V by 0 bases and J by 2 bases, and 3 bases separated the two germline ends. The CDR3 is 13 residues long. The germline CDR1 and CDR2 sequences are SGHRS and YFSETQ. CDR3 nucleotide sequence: TGCGCCAGCAGCTTGGACCCCTACAATGAGCAGTTCTTC. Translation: CASSLDPYNEQFF.

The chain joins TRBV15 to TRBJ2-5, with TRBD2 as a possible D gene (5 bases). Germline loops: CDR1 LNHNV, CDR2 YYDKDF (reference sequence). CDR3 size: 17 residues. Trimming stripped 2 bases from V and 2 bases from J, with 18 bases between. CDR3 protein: CATSRPTLIGGQETQYF. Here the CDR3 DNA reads TGTGCCACCAGCAGACCTACCCTTATAGGCGGGCAAGAGACCCAGTACTTC.

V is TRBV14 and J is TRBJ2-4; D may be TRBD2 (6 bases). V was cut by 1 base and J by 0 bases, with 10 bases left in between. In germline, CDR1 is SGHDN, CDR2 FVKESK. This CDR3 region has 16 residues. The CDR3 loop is CASSQGEGLAKNIQYF. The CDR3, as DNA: TGTGCCAGCAGCCAAGGAGAGGGACTAGCCAAAAACATTCAGTACTTC.

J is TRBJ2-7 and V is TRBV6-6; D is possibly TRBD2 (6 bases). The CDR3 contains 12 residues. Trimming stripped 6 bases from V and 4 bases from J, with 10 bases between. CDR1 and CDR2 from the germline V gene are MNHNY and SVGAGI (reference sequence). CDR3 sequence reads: CASSPLAYEQYF. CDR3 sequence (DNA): TGTGCCAGCAGCCCTCTAGCGTACGAGCAGTACTTC.

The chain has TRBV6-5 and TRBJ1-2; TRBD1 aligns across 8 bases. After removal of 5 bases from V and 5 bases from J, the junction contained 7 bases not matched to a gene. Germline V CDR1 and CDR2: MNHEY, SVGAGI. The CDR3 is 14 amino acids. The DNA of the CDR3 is TGTGCCAGCAGTGAAACGGACAGGGTATATGGCTACACCTTC. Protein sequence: CASSETDRVYGYTF.

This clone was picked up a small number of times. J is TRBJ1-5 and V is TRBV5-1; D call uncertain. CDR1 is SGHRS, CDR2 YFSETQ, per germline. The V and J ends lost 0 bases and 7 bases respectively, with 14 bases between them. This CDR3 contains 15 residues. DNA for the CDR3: TGCGCCAGCAGCTTGGGGCCGGAGGTAAACCAGCCCCAGCATTTT. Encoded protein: CASSLGPEVNQPQHF.

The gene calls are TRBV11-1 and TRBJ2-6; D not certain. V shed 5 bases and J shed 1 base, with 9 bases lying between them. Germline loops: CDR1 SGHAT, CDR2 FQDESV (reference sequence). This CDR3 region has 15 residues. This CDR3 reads CASSPVRSGANVLTF. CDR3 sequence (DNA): TGTGCCAGCAGCCCCGTCAGGTCTGGGGCCAACGTCCTGACTTTC.

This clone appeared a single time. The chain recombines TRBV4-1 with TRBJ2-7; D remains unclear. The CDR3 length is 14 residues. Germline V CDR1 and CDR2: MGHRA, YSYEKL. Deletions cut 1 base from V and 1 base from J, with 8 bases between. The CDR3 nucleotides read TGCGCCAGCAGCCAAGCCGACACTTCCTACGAGCAGTACTTC. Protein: CASSQADTSYEQYF.

The CDR3 loop is CASSQVDKPPYEQYF. The CDR3, as DNA: TGCGCCAGCAGCCAAGTGGACAAACCTCCCTACGAGCAGTACTTC. This chain joins TRBV4-3 and TRBJ2-7; tentatively, D is TRBD1 (5 bases). The CDR3 runs 15 residues. V was clipped by 1 base and J by 2 bases, with 12 bases between them. Germline V gene lookup returns CDR1 LGHNA and CDR2 YSLEER.

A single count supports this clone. CDR3 amino acids: CASSSPPDTIYF. CDR3 coding DNA: TGTGCCAGCAGCTCGCCACCGGACACCATATATTTT. The rearrangement joins TRBV7-9 to TRBJ1-3; D is uncertain. Per the germline V gene, CDR1 is SEHNR and CDR2 is FQNEAQ (reference sequence). This CDR3 comprises 12 residues. The ends were cut back, 4 bases at V and 8 bases at J, with 9 bases in the middle.

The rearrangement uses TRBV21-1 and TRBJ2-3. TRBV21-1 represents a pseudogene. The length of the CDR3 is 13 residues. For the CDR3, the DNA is TGTGCCACCAGGGGGGTCGGCACAGATACGCAGTATTTT. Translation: CATRGVGTDTQYF.

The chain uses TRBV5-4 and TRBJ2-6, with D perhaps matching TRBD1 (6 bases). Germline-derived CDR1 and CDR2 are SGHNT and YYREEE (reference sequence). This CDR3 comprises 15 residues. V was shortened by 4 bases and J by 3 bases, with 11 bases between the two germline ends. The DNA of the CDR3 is TGTGCCAGCAGCCTTGGGGGCGGTGGGGCCAACGTCCTGACTTTC. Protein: CASSLGGGGANVLTF.

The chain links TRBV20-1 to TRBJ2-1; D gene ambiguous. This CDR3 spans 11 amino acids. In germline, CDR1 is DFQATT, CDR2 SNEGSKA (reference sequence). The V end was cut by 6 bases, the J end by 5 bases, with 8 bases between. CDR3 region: CSASENNEQFF. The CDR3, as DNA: TGCAGTGCCAGCGAGAACAATGAGCAGTTCTTC.

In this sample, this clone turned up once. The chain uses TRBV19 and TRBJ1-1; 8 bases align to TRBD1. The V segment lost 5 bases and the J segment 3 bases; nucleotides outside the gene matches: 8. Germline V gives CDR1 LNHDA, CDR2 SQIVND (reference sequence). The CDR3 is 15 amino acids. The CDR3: CASSRQGTVYTEAFF. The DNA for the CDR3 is TGTGCCAGTAGTCGACAGGGGACAGTGTACACTGAAGCTTTCTTT. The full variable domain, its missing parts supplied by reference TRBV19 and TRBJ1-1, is DGGITQSPKYLFRKEGQNVTLSCEQNLNHDAMYWYRQDPGQGLRLIYYSQIVNDFQKGDIAEGYSVSREKKESFPLTVTSAQKNPTAFYLCASSRQGTVYTEAFFGQGTRLTVV.

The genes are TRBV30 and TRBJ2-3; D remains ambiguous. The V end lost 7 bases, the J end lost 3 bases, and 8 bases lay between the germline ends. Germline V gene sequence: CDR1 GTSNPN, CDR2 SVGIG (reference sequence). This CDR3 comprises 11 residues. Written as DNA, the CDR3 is TGTGCCTTCGAGGAAACAGATACGCAGTATTTT. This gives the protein CAFEETDTQYF.

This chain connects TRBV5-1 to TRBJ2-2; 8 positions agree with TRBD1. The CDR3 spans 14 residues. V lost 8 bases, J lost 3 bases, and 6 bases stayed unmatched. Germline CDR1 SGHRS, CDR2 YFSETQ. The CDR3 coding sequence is TGCGCCAGTTTCATGACAGGGGACACCGGGGAGCTGTTTTTT. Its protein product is CASFMTGDTGELFF.